This T cell receptor (beta chain) derives from a study of regulatory T cells in long-lasting Graves disease. The CDR3 has 14 residues. Germline CDR1 is MNHEY and CDR2 is SMNVEV (reference sequence). The time point: newly diagnosed GD, antithyroid drugs for less than 3 months. The TCR library was prepared using RNA isolated from PBMCs. Researchers made TCR beta libraries by using iRepertoire HTBI primers and running Arm-PCR on CDR3 regions. In TCRdb, the multiplex PCR reads were re-called with MiXCR into one record per CDR3 protein. The repertoire holds about 320,000 distinct CDR3 sequences, with under 20% as singletons. This clonotype was counted between two and nine times. This may be a read error: a much more frequent sequence differs by one nucleotide.

The receptor was derived from a female donor with Graves disease. The sequencing used peripheral blood mononuclear cells (PBMCs), collected at new diagnosis, from a patient treated with antithyroid drugs. This sequence joins TRBV27 and TRBJ2-5; the D is unclear. The CDR3 loop reads CANSLRFPGETQYF. The DNA for the CDR3 is TGTGCCAACAGTTTACGTTTTCCCGGGGAGACCCAGTACTTC.